This paragraph reports one T cell receptor (beta chain). Using immunoSEQ multiplex PCR, the repertoire was profiled, and TCRdb retains in-frame clones only, with some absent. The sample consists of approximately 180,000 clones, roughly nine tenths of them appearing once. The data belong to a study of T cell responses to AZD1222 COVID-19 vaccine. The TCR sequence derives from an adult in good health. This sample comprised peripheral blood, obtained on day 0 of AZD1222 vaccination.

The CDR3 loop is CASTNDLNSPLHF. As DNA, the CDR3 is TGTGCCAGCACCAACGACCTAAATTCACCCCTCCACTTT. The rearrangement links TRBV7-9 to TRBJ1-6; D ambiguous. The V end lost 7 bases, the J end lost 7 bases, and 11 bases lay between the germline ends. Per the germline V gene, CDR1 is SEHNR and CDR2 is FQNEAQ (reference sequence). The CDR3 spans 13 residues.